This T cell receptor (beta chain) was documented in a study of shared clonotypes between healthy human individuals. Study observations and caveats: Specimens sampled were limited to blood, with tissue repertoires likely differing. Between a few donors, naive CD4 clonotypes were shared at a level of about 5.3%.

Sequencing used immunoSEQ multiplex PCR; TCRdb keeps in-frame clones, though not all of them. The sample carries around 2,000,000 clones, around 95% recorded once. For this clone: No antigen is known for it.

The CDR3 has 12 amino acids. V was shortened by 6 bases and J by 5 bases, with 8 bases between the two germline ends. Per the germline V gene, CDR1 is SGHAT and CDR2 is FQNNGV. This TCR derives from a man aged 18 to 29 in good health. The chain joins TRBV11-2 to TRBJ1-5; D is ambiguous. The sample comprised naive CD4+ T cells sorted from blood. The subset was: CD45RA+ positively selected. CDR3 residues: CASRQAHQPQHF. CDR3 nucleotide sequence: TGTGCCAGCAGGCAGGCTCATCAGCCCCAGCATTTT.